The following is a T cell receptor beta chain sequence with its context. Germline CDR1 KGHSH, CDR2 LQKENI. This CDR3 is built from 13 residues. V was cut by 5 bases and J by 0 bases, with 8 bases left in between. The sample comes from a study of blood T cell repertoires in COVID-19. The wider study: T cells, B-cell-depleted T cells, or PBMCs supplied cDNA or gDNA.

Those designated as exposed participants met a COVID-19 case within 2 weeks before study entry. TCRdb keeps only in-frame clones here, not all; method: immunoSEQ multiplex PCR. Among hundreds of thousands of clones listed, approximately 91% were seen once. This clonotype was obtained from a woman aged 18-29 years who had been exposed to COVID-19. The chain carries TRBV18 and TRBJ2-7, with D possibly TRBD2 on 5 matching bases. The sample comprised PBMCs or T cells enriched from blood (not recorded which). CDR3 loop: CASSTGISYEQYF. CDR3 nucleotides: TGTGCCAGCTCAACGGGGATCTCCTACGAGCAGTACTTC. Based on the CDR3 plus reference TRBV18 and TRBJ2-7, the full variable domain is NAGVMQNPRHLVRRRGQEARLRCSPMKGHSHVYWYRQLPEEGLKFMVYLQKENIIDESGMPKERFSAEFPKEGPSILRIQQVVRGDSAAYFCASSTGISYEQYFGPGTRLTVT.